The subject of this entry is one TCR beta chain. Other nucleotide sequences in the sample specify the same CDR3. These data are taken from a study of shared clonotypes between healthy human individuals. V lost 2 bases and J 6 bases, leaving 8 bases between the germline ends. The CDR3 runs 12 residues. Germline lookup yields CDR1 MNHEY and CDR2 SVGAGI. The method was immunoSEQ multiplex PCR; TCRdb's version includes in-frame clones alone and lacks a portion of them. The table shows about 980,000 clones, with more than 75% occurring only once. The sequencing sample was made of memory CD4+ T cells sorted from blood. The subset is: CD45RA-negative fraction. The receptor comes from a man aged 18 to 29 in good health. The rearrangement links TRBV6-5 to TRBJ2-7; TRBD2 is a possible D gene (5 bases). CDR3 nucleotide sequence: TGTGCCAGCAGTTACGTTGGAGGCGAGCAGTACTTC. It yields the protein CASSYVGGEQYF.